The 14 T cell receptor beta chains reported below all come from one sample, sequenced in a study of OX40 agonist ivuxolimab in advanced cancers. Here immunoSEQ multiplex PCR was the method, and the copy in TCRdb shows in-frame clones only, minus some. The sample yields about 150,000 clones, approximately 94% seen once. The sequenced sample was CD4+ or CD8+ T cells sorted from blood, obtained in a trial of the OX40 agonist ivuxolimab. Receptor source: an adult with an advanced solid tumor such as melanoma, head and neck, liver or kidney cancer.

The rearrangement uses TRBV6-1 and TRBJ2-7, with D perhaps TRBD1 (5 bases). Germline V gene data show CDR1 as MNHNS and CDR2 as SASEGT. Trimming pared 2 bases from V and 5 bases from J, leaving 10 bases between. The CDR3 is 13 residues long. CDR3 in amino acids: CASSEHPGNEQYF. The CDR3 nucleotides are TGTGCCAGCAGTGAACACCCAGGGAACGAGCAGTACTTC.

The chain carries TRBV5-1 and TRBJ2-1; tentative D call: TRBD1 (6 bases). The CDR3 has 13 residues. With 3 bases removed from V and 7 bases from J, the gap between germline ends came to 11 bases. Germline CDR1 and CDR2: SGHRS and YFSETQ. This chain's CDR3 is CASSWGRSNEQFF. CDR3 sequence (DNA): TGCGCCAGCAGCTGGGGGCGGAGTAATGAGCAGTTCTTC. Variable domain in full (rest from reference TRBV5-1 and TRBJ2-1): KAGVTQTPRYLIKTRGQQVTLSCSPISGHRSVSWYQQTPGQGLQFLFEYFSETQRNKGNFPGRFSGRQFSNSRSEMNVSTLELGDSALYLCASSWGRSNEQFFGPGTRLTVL.

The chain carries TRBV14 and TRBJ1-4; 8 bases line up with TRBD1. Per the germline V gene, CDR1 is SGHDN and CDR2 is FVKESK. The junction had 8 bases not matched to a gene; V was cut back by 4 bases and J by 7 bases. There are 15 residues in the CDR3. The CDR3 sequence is CASSRIQGDFEKLFF. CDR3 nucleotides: TGTGCCAGCAGCCGCATACAGGGGGACTTTGAAAAACTGTTTTTT.

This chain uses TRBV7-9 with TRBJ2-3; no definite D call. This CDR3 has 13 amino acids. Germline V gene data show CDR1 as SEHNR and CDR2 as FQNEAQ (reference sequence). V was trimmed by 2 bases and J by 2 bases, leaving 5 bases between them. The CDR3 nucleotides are TGTGCCAGCAGCTTAACAGACACAGATACGCAGTATTTT. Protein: CASSLTDTDTQYF.

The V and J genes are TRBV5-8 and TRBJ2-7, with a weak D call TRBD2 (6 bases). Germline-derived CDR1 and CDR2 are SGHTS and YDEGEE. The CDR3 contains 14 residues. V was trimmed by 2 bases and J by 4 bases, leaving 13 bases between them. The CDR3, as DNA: TGTGCCAGCAGCTTTGGAGGGTCTAAGTACGAGCAGTACTTC. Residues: CASSFGGSKYEQYF.

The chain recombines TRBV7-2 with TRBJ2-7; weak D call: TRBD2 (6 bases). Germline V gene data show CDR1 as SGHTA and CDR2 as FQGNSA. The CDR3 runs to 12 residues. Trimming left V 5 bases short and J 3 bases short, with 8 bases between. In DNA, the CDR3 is TGTGCCAGCAGCCGGGACTTCTACGAGCAGTACTTC. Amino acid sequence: CASSRDFYEQYF.

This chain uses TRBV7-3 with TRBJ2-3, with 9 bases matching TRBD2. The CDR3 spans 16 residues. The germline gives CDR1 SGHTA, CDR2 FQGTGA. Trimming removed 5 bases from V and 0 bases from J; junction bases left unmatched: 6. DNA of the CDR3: TGTGCCAGCAGCGGAAGACTAGCGGCAAGCACAGATACGCAGTATTTT. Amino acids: CASSGRLAASTDTQYF.

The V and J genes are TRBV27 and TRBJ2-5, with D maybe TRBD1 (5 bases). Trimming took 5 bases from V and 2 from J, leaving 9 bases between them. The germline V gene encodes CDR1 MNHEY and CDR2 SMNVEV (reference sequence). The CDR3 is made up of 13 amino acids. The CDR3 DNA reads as TGTGCCAGCAGTCCCCGACAGCAAGAGACCCAGTACTTC. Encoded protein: CASSPRQQETQYF.

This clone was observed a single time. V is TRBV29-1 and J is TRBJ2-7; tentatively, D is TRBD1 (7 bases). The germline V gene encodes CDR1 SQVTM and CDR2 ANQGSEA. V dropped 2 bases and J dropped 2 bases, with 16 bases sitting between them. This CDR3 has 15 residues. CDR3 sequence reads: CSVEFWQGGTYEQYF. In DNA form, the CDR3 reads TGCAGCGTTGAATTTTGGCAGGGGGGAACCTACGAGCAGTACTTC.

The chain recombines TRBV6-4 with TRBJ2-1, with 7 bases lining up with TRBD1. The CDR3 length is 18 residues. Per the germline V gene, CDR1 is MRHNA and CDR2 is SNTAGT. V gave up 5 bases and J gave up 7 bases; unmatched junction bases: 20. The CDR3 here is CASSPEMTGSFSWNEQFF. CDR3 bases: TGTGCCAGCAGTCCGGAAATGACAGGGTCGTTCTCTTGGAATGAGCAGTTCTTC.

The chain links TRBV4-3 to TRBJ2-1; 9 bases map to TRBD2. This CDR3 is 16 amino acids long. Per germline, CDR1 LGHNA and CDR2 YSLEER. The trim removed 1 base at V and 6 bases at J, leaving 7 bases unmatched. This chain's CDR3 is CASSQGGTSPFNEQFF. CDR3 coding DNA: TGCGCCAGCAGCCAAGGCGGGACTAGCCCATTCAATGAGCAGTTCTTC.

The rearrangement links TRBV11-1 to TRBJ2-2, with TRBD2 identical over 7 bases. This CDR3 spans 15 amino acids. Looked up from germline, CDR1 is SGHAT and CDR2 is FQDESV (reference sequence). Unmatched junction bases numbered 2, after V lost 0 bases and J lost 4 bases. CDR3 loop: CASSLAGGFTGELFF. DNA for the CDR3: TGTGCCAGCAGCTTAGCGGGAGGGTTCACCGGGGAGCTGTTTTTT.

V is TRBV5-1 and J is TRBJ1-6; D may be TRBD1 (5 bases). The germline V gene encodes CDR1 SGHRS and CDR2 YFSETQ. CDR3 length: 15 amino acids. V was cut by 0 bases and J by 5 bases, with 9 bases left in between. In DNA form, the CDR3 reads TGCGCCAGCAGCTTGGCCTTGGGGGATAATTCACCCCTCCACTTT. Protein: CASSLALGDNSPLHF.

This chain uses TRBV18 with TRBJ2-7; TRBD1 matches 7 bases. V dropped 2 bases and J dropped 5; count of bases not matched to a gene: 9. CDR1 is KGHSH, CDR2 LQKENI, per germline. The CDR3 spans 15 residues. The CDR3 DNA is TGTGCCAGCTCACCAGGACAGGCGACCTCTAACGAGCAGTACTTC. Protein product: CASSPGQATSNEQYF.